These 18 T cell receptor beta chains came from one sample sequenced in a study of T-cell reconstitution after alpha-beta-depleted transplantation in children. Unique molecular identifiers were used to barcode this TCRbeta library. MiXCR was run by TCRdb on the PCR reads, yielding one entry per CDR3 protein. The table has 500,000 to 600,000 distinct CDR3 sequences, around 16% seen once; the top ten hold more than 2.5%. Sequencing was performed on PBMCs from the stem cell graft donor, taken from the stem cell graft. The receptor source for this set is a human donor who donated a stem cell graft to a child with acute lymphoblastic leukemia.

This clonotype showed up just a few times. This rearrangement joins TRBV3-1 to TRBJ2-2, with TRBD2 as a possible D gene (6 bases). Per germline, CDR1 LGHDT and CDR2 YNNKEL (reference sequence). The CDR3 is 14 amino acids. Trimming took off 1 base at V and 4 bases at J, with 7 bases between the two ends. CDR3 bases: TGTGCCAGCAGCCAAGCCGGGAGCACCGGGGAGCTGTTTTTT. This encodes CASSQAGSTGELFF. Full variable domain (remainder filled in from reference TRBV3-1 and TRBJ2-2): DTAVSQTPKYLVTQMGNDKSIKCEQNLGHDTMYWYKQDSKKFLKIMFSYNNKELIINETVPNRFSPKSPDKAHLNLHINSLELGDSAVYFCASSQAGSTGELFFGEGSRLTVL.

The rearrangement links TRBV5-1 to TRBJ2-2; a weak D match, TRBD1 (6 bases). Per germline, CDR1 SGHRS and CDR2 YFSETQ. The CDR3 totals 14 residues. The V end lost 5 bases, the J end lost 5 bases, and 13 bases lay between the germline ends. The chain's CDR3 is CASRWAGATGELFF. CDR3 nucleotide sequence: TGCGCCAGCAGGTGGGCAGGGGCAACCGGGGAGCTGTTTTTT.

This clonotype came up a few times. V usage is TRBV5-1 and J usage is TRBJ2-7; D remains unclear. Germline V gene sequence: CDR1 SGHRS, CDR2 YFSETQ. The CDR3 covers 14 residues. Between the trimmed V and J ends, which lost 3 bases and 1 base, there was a span of 11 bases. This CDR3 is CASSSRPDSYEQYF. The CDR3, as DNA: TGCGCCAGCAGCTCCCGGCCGGATTCCTACGAGCAGTACTTC.

This clonotype has a handful of counts. DNA of the CDR3: TGTGCCAGCAGTTTCTCGTGGGGCGAGTACAATGAGCAGTTCTTC. Protein product: CASSFSWGEYNEQFF. This sequence joins TRBV12-3 or TRBV12-4 and TRBJ2-1, with a possible D match to TRBD1 (5 bases). The CDR3 is 15 residues long. Trimming stripped 3 bases from V and 4 bases from J, with 13 bases between.

This clonotype came up a few times. The rearrangement uses TRBV12-3 or TRBV12-4 and TRBJ2-1, with D possibly called TRBD1 or TRBD2 (6 bases each). The V end lost 8 bases, the J end lost 9 bases, and 23 bases lay between the germline ends. This CDR3 region has 15 residues. The CDR3 region has the DNA TGTGCCAGCTCTTTCCGGGACCGGGGGCTGAGTGAGCAGTTCTTC. The encoded protein is CASSFRDRGLSEQFF.

In this sample, this clonotype turned up a few times. This sequence joins TRBV12-3 or TRBV12-4 and TRBJ1-2; D possibly corresponds to TRBD1 (5 bases). Trimming removed 6 bases from V and 4 bases from J, with 9 bases in between. CDR3 size: 12 residues. CDR3 loop: CASRPDSYGYTF. CDR3 bases: TGTGCCAGCAGGCCCGACAGCTATGGCTACACCTTC.

This chain links TRBV4-1 with TRBJ2-7; D assignment may be TRBD1 or TRBD2 (5 bases each). V was pared by 3 bases and J by 3 bases, with 15 bases between. CDR1 and CDR2 (germline): MGHRA, YSYEKL. The CDR3 runs 15 residues. CDR3 loop: CASSQGRDPFYEQYF. In DNA form, the CDR3 reads TGCGCCAGCAGCCAGGGCCGGGACCCTTTCTACGAGCAGTACTTC.

The chain employs TRBV2 and TRBJ2-2; possibly TRBD1 or TRBD2 for D (5 bases each). V was shortened by 6 bases and J by 1 base, with 15 bases between the two germline ends. This CDR3 comprises 16 residues. The germline CDR1 and CDR2 sequences are SNHLY and FYNNEI. DNA of the CDR3: TGTGCCAGCAGCGACGACATTGGGGGGAACACCGGGGAGCTGTTTTTT. Encoded protein: CASSDDIGGNTGELFF.

This clonotype was seen more than once but under ten times. This chain connects TRBV10-3 to TRBJ2-1; 9 bases align to TRBD1. Unmatched junction bases numbered 4, after V lost 7 bases and J lost 0 bases. Per germline, CDR1 ENHRY and CDR2 SYGVKD. CDR3 length equals 15 residues. The CDR3 DNA follows: TGTGCCATCAAAGGACAGGGGAGCTCCTACAATGAGCAGTTCTTC. Its translation: CAIKGQGSSYNEQFF.

This clonotype was observed a few times. The chain employs TRBV5-1 and TRBJ2-2, with D hard to call. The CDR3 contains 16 residues. Germline V gene data show CDR1 as SGHRS and CDR2 as YFSETQ. V dropped 4 bases and J dropped 3 bases, with 16 bases sitting between them. CDR3 in DNA: TGCGCCAGCAGCCGAGTGTGGCCCTCTTACACCGGGGAGCTGTTTTTT. Amino acid sequence: CASSRVWPSYTGELFF. The variable domain in full, with the rest retrieved from reference TRBV5-1 and TRBJ2-2, is KAGVTQTPRYLIKTRGQQVTLSCSPISGHRSVSWYQQTPGQGLQFLFEYFSETQRNKGNFPGRFSGRQFSNSRSEMNVSTLELGDSALYLCASSRVWPSYTGELFFGEGSRLTVL.

This clonotype was picked up many times. The genes are TRBV5-1 and TRBJ1-1; no clear D. The length of the CDR3 is 13 residues. CDR1 and CDR2 from the germline V gene are SGHRS and YFSETQ. The germline V and J ends were trimmed by 2 bases and 2 bases, with 7 bases remaining between them. The CDR3 DNA reads TGCGCCAGCAGCTTAGAGGCAAACACTGAAGCTTTCTTT. Its protein is CASSLEANTEAFF.

The chain combines TRBV7-9 with TRBJ2-3; no definite D call. Germline V gives CDR1 SEHNR, CDR2 FQNEAQ (reference sequence). CDR3 size: 14 residues. The germline V and J ends were trimmed by 5 bases and 1 base, with 10 bases remaining between them. CDR3 amino acids: CASSLSFRTDTQYF. In nucleotides, the CDR3 is TGTGCCAGCAGCCTATCCTTCCGCACAGATACGCAGTATTTT.

The rearrangement uses TRBV25-1 and TRBJ1-2; D is unresolved. The CDR3 sequence is 12 residues long. V lost 2 bases, J lost 2 bases, and 3 bases lay in between. Germline CDR1 is MGHDK and CDR2 is SYGVNS. The CDR3 reads CASSEVNYGYTF. The CDR3 nucleotides are TGTGCCAGCAGTGAAGTCAACTATGGCTACACCTTC.

The V gene is TRBV7-9, the J gene TRBJ2-3; weak D call: TRBD2 (6 bases). The CDR3 loop spans 17 amino acids. V lost 2 bases and J lost 3, with 18 bases in between. The germline CDR1 and CDR2 sequences are SEHNR and FQNEAQ (reference sequence). CDR3 DNA: TGTGCCAGCAGCTTACCCTTTGGAGGGAGCGGGACAGATACGCAGTATTTT. Amino acid sequence: CASSLPFGGSGTDTQYF.

The rearrangement uses TRBV20-1 and TRBJ1-4, with D perhaps matching TRBD1 (6 bases). The CDR3 length is 15 residues. Trimming took off 1 base at V and 8 bases at J, with 17 bases between the two ends. CDR1 DFQATT and CDR2 SNEGSKA come from the germline V gene (reference sequence). As DNA, the CDR3 is TGCAGTGCTAGAGTAAGGGGGTATGGTAAAGAAAAACTGTTTTTT. This encodes CSARVRGYGKEKLFF.

Ten or more counts support this clonotype. V is TRBV3-1 and J is TRBJ2-2; no definite D call. Trimming pared 1 base from V and 4 bases from J, leaving 4 bases between. The germline CDR1 and CDR2 sequences are LGHDT and YNNKEL (reference sequence). The CDR3 is 13 amino acids. The CDR3 coding sequence is TGTGCCAGCAGCCAAGTCGGCACCGGGGAGCTGTTTTTT. Translation: CASSQVGTGELFF.

The V and J genes are TRBV4-1 and TRBJ2-3; possible D gene TRBD2, 7 bases. Germline V CDR1 and CDR2: MGHRA, YSYEKL. The CDR3 runs 18 residues. V lost 1 base to trimming and J lost 0 bases, with 17 bases between them. The CDR3 DNA sequence: TGCGCCAGCAGCCAAGGGGGGGGCGGGATCCGAAGCACAGATACGCAGTATTTT. Its translation is CASSQGGGGIRSTDTQYF.

This sequence joins TRBV6-1 and TRBJ2-3; D is ambiguous. CDR1 is MNHNS, CDR2 SASEGT, per germline. The CDR3 contains 15 residues. V was pared by 10 bases and J by 1 base, with 18 bases between. The CDR3 spells CAISQVETGTDTQYF. CDR3 bases: TGTGCCATTTCGCAGGTGGAAACAGGCACAGATACGCAGTATTTT.